The T cell receptor (beta chain) under discussion was sequenced for a study of T-cell reconstitution after alpha-beta-depleted transplantation in children. CDR3 length equals 18 residues. From germline, CDR1 is LNHDA and CDR2 SQIVND (reference sequence). The trim removed 6 bases at V and 0 bases at J, leaving 14 bases unmatched. Unique molecular identifiers were incorporated into the prepared TCRbeta library. A single record per CDR3 protein comes from TCRdb applying MiXCR to the PCR reads. The sample contains a few hundred thousand distinct CDR3 sequences, around 20% of which appear only once. This sequence was found in a human donor who donated a stem cell graft to a child with acute lymphoblastic leukemia. The chain joins TRBV19 to TRBJ2-1, with 7 bases aligning to TRBD2. The specimen comprised PBMCs from the stem cell graft donor, sampled from the stem cell graft. The chain's CDR3 is CASSKLPGGISSYNEQFF. CDR3 sequence (DNA): TGTGCCAGTAGCAAACTCCCGGGAGGTATAAGCTCCTACAATGAGCAGTTCTTC.